A selection of T cell receptor beta chains follows, all from one sample in a study of cytomegalovirus exposure and HLA in healthy donors. Assay used: immunoSEQ multiplex PCR; TCRdb lists only in-frame clones, some missing. This sample's clone table lists over 75,000 clones. The sequenced material came from PBMCs. The receptors stem from a man aged 50-60 years in good health and CMV-seronegative. The conserved cysteine and the conserved F or W are not part of the CDR3 here. The D gene is left open where the match is weak.

v_call	j_call	d_call	cdr3_aa
TRBV18	TRBJ2-7	TRBD1	ASSRTGIYEQY
TRBV13	TRBJ2-7	TRBD1	ASSLTGDYEQY
TRBV15	TRBJ1-4	TRBD1	ATSRPPTGRREKLF
TRBV19	TRBJ1-1	.	ASSIRSRISTEAF
TRBV6-5	TRBJ1-1	TRBD1	ASSLGWGTGTEAF
TRBV7-9	TRBJ2-1	TRBD2	ASSLASGRGGTNEQF
TRBV18	TRBJ1-6	TRBD1	ASSRTEVGTGGSPLH
TRBV6-1	TRBJ2-2	.	ASTISGFSGELF
TRBV19	TRBJ2-3	.	ASSIDPLGQFTDTQY
TRBV7-9	TRBJ2-5	.	ASSFGTWETQY
TRBV28	TRBJ1-2	TRBD1	ASTPGQGADGYT
TRBV5-1	TRBJ2-2	.	ASSPSPISTGELF
TRBV4-3	TRBJ2-6	TRBD1	ASSQFGTGLANVLT
TRBV6-4	TRBJ2-3	TRBD2	ASSEAGGTDTQY
TRBV9	TRBJ2-1	TRBD2	ASSPLAGGFNEQF
TRBV9	TRBJ2-7	TRBD1	ASSPRDRVYEQY
TRBV6-5	TRBJ2-3	TRBD2	ASRLAGGYTDTQY
TRBV15	TRBJ1-1	TRBD1	ATSRQGENTEAF
TRBV5-1	TRBJ2-5	.	ASSGPGGQETQY
TRBV6-6	TRBJ2-3	TRBD2	ASSYELAGFAQY